The source of this T cell receptor beta chain is a study of T cells in Graves' hyperthyroidism and ophthalmopathy. Study-level points and caveats: Ophthalmopathy, which appeared later, was predicted by the model a median approximately 6 months before onset.

CDR3 size: 15 residues. V was cut by 6 bases and J by 3 bases, with 14 bases left in between. Germline-derived CDR1 and CDR2 are MNHEY and SMNVEV (reference sequence). The study based diagnoses on clinical symptoms, serum thyroxine and TRAb, thyroid ultrasound and orbital computed tomography. The blood sample dates from first hyperthyroidism diagnosis, preceding any ophthalmopathy symptoms. There are many counts of this clonotype. Its antigen is currently unknown. Template material for amplifying TCR beta CDR3 regions consisted of RNA transcripts. The study used the HTBI primer set for a first-round RT-PCR of the TCR CDR3. TCRdb itself ran the multiplex PCR reads through MiXCR, one entry per CDR3 protein. The sample lists 280,000 or so distinct CDR3 sequences, approximately 16% occurring once.

Sequencing was done on a sample of blood. The source of this sequence is a woman in her 50s with Graves' hyperthyroidism that later progressed to Graves' ophthalmopathy. This chain uses TRBV27 with TRBJ1-4, with D possibly being TRBD1 (6 bases). The CDR3 nucleotides are TGTGCCAGCAGCGACTTGGGGGCTGCTAATGAAAAACTGTTTTTT. This gives the protein CASSDLGAANEKLFF.